This T cell receptor beta chain stems from a study of CD4 T cells in relation to SARS-CoV-2 and coronaviruses. General observations from the study: Compared with monoreactive clones, crossreactive clones showed significantly weaker SARS-CoV-2 expansion.

Germline loops: CDR1 SGHTA, CDR2 FQGNSA. The ends were cut back, 0 bases at V and 2 bases at J, with 11 bases in the middle. The CDR3 is 15 amino acids. Unexposed donor CD4+ T cells date from about 2011-2018, before the COVID-19 pandemic. Naive and memory CD4+ T cells were separated from cryopreserved PBMCs. Naive and memory CD4+ T cell DNA was deep-sequenced without culture. The repertoire was sequenced with immunoSEQ multiplex PCR; TCRdb's copy has only in-frame clones and lacks some. Among roughly 63,000 clones listed, about 95% were seen once. Turning to this clone: What it recognizes is unknown.

The chain recombines TRBV7-2 with TRBJ2-7; no firm D call. The TCR sequence derives from a human donor in good health. Sequencing input: naive CD4+ T cells from PBMCs. The subset here: naive CD4+ T cells isolated by negative enrichment. CDR3 in amino acids: CASSLARYRTYEQYF. In DNA, the CDR3 is TGTGCCAGCAGCTTAGCGCGTTACAGAACCTACGAGCAGTACTTC.